This T cell receptor (beta chain) comes out of a study of graft-versus-host responses after intestinal transplantation. The overall study: Tacrolimus plus steroids were given to all recipients for about 3 years, preceded by anti-thymocyte globulin induction.

The CDR3 spans 16 residues. Germline lookup yields CDR1 MGHRA and CDR2 YSYEKL. V shed 0 bases and J shed 2 bases, with 14 bases lying between them. Worth noting for this clone: The antigen is not known.

Study-wide points: GvH clones turned up in recipient marrow; some had shown up first in ileum or blood. High graft-versus-host to host-versus-graft clonal ratios were found in allografts of patients who had graft-donor T cell macrochimerism. Peak levels of circulating GvH clones tracked with early post-transplant HvG declines.

Measured with immunoSEQ multiplex PCR; TCRdb has only the in-frame clones, and not every one. The data contain 65,000 to 100,000 clones, around 92% of them singletons. The J gene is TRBJ2-7, the V gene TRBV4-1; D is ambiguous. The clonotype was recovered from a human donor who was the organ donor for an intestinal transplant. Sequencing was performed on unstimulated CD8+ T cells sorted from spleen or lymph node cells, taken before transplant. The DNA for the CDR3 is TGCGCCAGCAGCCAAGAGTTAACTCCTTTAACCTACGAGCAGTACTTC. Protein sequence: CASSQELTPLTYEQYF.